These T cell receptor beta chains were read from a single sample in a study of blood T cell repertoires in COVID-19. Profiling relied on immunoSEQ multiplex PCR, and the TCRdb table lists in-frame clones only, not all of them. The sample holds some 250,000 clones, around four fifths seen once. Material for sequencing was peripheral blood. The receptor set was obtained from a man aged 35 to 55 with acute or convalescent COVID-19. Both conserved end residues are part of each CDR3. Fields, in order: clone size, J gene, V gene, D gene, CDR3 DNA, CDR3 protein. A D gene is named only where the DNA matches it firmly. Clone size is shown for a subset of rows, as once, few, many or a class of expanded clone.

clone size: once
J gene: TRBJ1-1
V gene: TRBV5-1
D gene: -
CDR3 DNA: TGCGCCAGCAGCCCGGACACAATGAACACTGAAGCTTTCTTT
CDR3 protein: CASSPDTMNTEAFF

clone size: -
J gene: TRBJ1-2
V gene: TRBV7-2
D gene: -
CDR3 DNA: TGTGCCAGCAGGGAAGGTGGGGGGAGAGGCTATGGCTACACCTTC
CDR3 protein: CASREGGGRGYGYTF

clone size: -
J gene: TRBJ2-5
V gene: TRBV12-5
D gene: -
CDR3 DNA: TGTGCTAGTGGTGCTTACCTAAAAGAGACCCAGTACTTC
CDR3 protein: CASGAYLKETQYF

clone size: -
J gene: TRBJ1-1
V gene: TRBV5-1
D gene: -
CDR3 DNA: TGCGCCAGCAGCTTGGGGTTCGCAGGCCGGAACACTGAAGCTTTCTTT
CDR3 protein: CASSLGFAGRNTEAFF

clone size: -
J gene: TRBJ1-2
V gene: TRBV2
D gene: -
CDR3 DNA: TGTGCCAGCAGGGAGGACGGAATAGTTGGCTACACCTTC
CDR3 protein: CASREDGIVGYTF

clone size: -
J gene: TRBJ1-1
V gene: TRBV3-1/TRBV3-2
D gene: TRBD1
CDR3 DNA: TGTGCCAGCAGCCAAGGACATGCAGGGGGTTTGAACACTGAAGCTTTCTTT
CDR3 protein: CASSQGHAGGLNTEAFF

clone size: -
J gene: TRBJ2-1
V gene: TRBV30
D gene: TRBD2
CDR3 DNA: TGTGCCTGGAGCCCGGGGACTAGGAAGTTCTTC
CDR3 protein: CAWSPGTRKFF

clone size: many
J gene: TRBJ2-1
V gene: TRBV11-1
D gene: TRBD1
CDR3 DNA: TGTGCCAGCAGCTGGGACAGGGCTTCCTACAATGAGCAGTTCTTC
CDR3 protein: CASSWDRASYNEQFF

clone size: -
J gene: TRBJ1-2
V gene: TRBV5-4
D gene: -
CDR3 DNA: TGTGCCAGCAGCTTGACGAGGACAGAAGACTATGGCTACACCTTC
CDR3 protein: CASSLTRTEDYGYTF

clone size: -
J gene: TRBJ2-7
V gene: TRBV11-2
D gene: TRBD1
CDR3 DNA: TGTGCCAGCAGCTCGGGACAGGGGTTCTACGAGCAGTACTTC
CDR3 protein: CASSSGQGFYEQYF

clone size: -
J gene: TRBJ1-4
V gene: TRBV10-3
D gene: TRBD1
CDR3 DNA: TGTGCCATCAGGAGTGGGACAGCGGCCGGAGACGAAAAACTGTTTTTT
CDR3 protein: CAIRSGTAAGDEKLFF

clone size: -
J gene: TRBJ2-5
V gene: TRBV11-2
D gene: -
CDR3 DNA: TGTGCCAGCAGCGACTCCGTGACCTATCAAGAGACCCAGTACTTC
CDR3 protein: CASSDSVTYQETQYF

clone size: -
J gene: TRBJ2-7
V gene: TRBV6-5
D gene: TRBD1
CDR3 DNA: TGTGCCAGCAGTTCCCGGACAGGGCACTACGAGCAGTACTTC
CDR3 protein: CASSSRTGHYEQYF

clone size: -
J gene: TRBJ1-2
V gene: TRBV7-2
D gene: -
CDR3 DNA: TGTGCCAGCAGACAGACAGCTAACTATGGCTACACCTTC
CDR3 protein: CASRQTANYGYTF

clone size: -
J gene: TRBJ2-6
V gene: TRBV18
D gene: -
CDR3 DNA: TGTGCCAGCTCACCCCAGGGTGGTTCTGGGGCCAACGTCCTGACTTTC
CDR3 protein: CASSPQGGSGANVLTF

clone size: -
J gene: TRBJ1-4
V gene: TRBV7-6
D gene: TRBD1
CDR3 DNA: TGTGCCAGCAGCTCCGACAGGGCAAATGAAAAACTGTTTTTT
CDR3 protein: CASSSDRANEKLFF

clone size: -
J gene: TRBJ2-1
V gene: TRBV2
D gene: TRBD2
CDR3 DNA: TGTGCCAGCACCCGAGTGGGGGGGAGGGCCGTCAGTGAGCAGTTCTTC
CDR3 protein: CASTRVGGRAVSEQFF

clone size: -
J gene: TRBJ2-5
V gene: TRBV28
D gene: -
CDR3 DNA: TGTGCCAGCAGTTTATACAGGAGAGAAGCCCAGTACTTC
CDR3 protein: CASSLYRREAQYF

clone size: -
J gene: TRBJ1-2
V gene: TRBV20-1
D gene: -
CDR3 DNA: TGCAGTGCTAGTAACCAGGTTTATGGCTACACCTTC
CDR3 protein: CSASNQVYGYTF

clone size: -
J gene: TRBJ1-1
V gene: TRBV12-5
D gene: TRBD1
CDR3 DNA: TGTGCTAGTGGTTTGGGGCGAGGCGACAGGGTCGAGAACACTGAAGCTTTCTTT
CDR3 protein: CASGLGRGDRVENTEAFF

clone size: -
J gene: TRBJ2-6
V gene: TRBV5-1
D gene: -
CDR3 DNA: TGCGCCAGCAGCTTGGCTACCGTTGACTCTGGGGCCAACGTCCTGACTTTC
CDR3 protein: CASSLATVDSGANVLTF

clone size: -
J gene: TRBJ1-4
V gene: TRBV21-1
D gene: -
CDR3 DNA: TGTGCCAACCGGCGGGGGGCGACTAATGAAAAACTGTTTTTT
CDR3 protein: CANRRGATNEKLFF

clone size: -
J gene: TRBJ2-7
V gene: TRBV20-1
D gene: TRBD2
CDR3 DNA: TGCAGTGCTAGTCCCCCAGCGGGGCTGAAGGGTTCCTACGAGCAGTACTTC
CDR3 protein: CSASPPAGLKGSYEQYF

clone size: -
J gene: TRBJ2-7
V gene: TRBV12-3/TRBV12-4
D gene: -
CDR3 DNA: TGTGCCAGCAGTTTGGCTAGCTCCTACGAGCAGTACTTC
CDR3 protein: CASSLASSYEQYF

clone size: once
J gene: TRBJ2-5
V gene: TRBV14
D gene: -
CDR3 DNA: TGTGCCAGCAGCCAAACCCCAGGGGCGAAGGAGACCCAGTACTTC
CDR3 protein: CASSQTPGAKETQYF

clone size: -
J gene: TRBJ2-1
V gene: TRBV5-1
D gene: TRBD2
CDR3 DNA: TGCGCCAGCAGCTTGGTCCTCGCGGGAGGCTACAATGAGCAGTTCTTC
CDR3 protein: CASSLVLAGGYNEQFF

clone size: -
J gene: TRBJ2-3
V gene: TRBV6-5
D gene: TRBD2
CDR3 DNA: TGTGCCAGTAACGGACTAGCGGTCACAGATACGCAGTATTTT
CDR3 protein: CASNGLAVTDTQYF

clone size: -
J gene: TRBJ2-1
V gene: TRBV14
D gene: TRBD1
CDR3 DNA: TGTGCCAGCAGCCAAGACGGTTGGGACAGGGGGATGGGGTACAATGAGCAGTTCTTC
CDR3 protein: CASSQDGWDRGMGYNEQFF

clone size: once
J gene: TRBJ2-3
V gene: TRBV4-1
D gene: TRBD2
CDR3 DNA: TGCGCCAGCAGCCAGGTCGCGCGACTAGCGGGAGATCCAGATACGCAGTATTTT
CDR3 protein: CASSQVARLAGDPDTQYF

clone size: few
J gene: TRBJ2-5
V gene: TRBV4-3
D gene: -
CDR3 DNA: TGCGCCAGCAGCCAAGATTCATCGAGACAAACCCAGTACTTC
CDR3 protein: CASSQDSSRQTQYF

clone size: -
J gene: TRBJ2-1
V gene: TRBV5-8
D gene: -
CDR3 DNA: TGTGCCAGCAGCTTGGCAACGGGAAACACCTACAATGAGCAGTTCTTC
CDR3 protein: CASSLATGNTYNEQFF

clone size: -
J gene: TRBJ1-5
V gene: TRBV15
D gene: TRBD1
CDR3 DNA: TGTGCCACCAGCTCCGGGACAGGGGGCCGCAATCAGCCCCAGCATTTT
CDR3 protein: CATSSGTGGRNQPQHF

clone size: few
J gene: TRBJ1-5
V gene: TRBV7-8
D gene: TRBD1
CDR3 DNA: TGTGCCAGCCAGACAGGGTGGGGGGATCAGCCCCAGCATTTT
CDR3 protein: CASQTGWGDQPQHF

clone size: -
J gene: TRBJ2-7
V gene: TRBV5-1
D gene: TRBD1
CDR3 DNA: TGCGCCAGCAGCCGGGACAGGGGGTACGAGCAGTACTTC
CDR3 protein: CASSRDRGYEQYF

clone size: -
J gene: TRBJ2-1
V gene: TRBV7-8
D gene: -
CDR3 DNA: TGTGCCAGCAGCTTAGTCGGAGCCTACAATGAGCAGTTCTTC
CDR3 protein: CASSLVGAYNEQFF

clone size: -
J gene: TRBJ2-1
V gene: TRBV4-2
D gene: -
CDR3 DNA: TGTGCCAGCAGCCAAGATCCGACAGCTGTGAGCCATGAGCAGTTCTTC
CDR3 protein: CASSQDPTAVSHEQFF

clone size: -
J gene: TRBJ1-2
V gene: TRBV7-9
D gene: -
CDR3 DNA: TGTGCCGTTGACAGCCTCTGGTATGGCTACACCTTC
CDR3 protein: CAVDSLWYGYTF

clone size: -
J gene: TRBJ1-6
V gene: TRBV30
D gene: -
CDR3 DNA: TGTGCCTGGACCGCTCTCCGGGGTACCGGTTCACCCCTCCACTTT
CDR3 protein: CAWTALRGTGSPLHF

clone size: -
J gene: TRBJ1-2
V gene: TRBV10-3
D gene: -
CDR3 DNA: TGTGCCATCAGTGAGTCTCGTGAGGGATTAGACACCTTC
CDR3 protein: CAISESREGLDTF

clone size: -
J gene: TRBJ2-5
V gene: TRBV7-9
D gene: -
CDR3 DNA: TGTGCCAGCAGCCGTAGCGGATCGCAAGAGACCCAGTACTTC
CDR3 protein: CASSRSGSQETQYF

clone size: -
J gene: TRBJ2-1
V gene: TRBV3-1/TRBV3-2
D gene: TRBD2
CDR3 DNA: TGTGCCAGCAGCCGATCTAGCGGGAGCCTCGGGTACAATGAGCAGTTCTTC
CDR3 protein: CASSRSSGSLGYNEQFF

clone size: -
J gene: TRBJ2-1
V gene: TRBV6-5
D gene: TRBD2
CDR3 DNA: TGTGCCAGCGCACTAGCGGGATACAATGAGCAGTTCTTC
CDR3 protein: CASALAGYNEQFF

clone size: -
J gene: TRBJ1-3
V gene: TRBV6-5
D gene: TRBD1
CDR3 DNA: TGTGCCAGCCAATGGGACAGGGCTGGAAACACCATATATTTT
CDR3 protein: CASQWDRAGNTIYF

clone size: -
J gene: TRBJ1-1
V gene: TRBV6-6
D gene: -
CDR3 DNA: TGTGCCAGCAACTTCAGGGTTAACACTGAAGCTTTCTTT
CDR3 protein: CASNFRVNTEAFF

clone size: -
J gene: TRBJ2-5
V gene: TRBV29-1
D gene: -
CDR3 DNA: TGCAGCGTTGATGGTACCAGCTCAGGGGTGACCCAGTACTTC
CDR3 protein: CSVDGTSSGVTQYF

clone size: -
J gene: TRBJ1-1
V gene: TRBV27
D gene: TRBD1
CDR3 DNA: TGTGCCAGCAGGGGGGACAGGGCGGGGCAGACTGAAGCTTTCTTT
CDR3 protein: CASRGDRAGQTEAFF

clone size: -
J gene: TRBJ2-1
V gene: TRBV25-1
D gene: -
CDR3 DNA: TGTGCCAGCAGTTTTCCAGGCAGCTCCTACAATGAGCAGTTCTTC
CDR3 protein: CASSFPGSSYNEQFF

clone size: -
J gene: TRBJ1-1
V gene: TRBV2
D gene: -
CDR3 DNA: TGTGCCAGCAGTGAAGAGGGCAGCGGATTCTTT
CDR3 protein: CASSEEGSGFF